A single sample is the source of the 12 T cell receptor beta chains below, sequenced in a study of cytomegalovirus exposure and HLA in healthy donors. It was with 60 Vbeta and 13 Jbeta primers that the PCR ran. The repertoire was sequenced with immunoSEQ multiplex PCR; TCRdb's copy has only in-frame clones and lacks some. Here the sample spans roughly 100,000 clones, around 80% being singletons. The sample taken for sequencing was PBMCs. The receptor source for this set is a man between 18 and 35 years old in good health and CMV-seronegative.

The chain is built from TRBV5-4 and TRBJ2-3; 8 positions agree with TRBD1. The V gene end was trimmed by 9 bases and the J gene end by 5 bases; junction bases not matched to a gene: 8. CDR1 is SGHNT and CDR2 is YYREEE in the germline V gene (reference sequence). CDR3 size: 13 residues. The CDR3 nucleotides read TGTGCCACCACGACAGGGGCTGAAGATACGCAGTATTTT. Residues: CATTTGAEDTQYF.

This clone appeared once. This chain connects TRBV7-2 to TRBJ1-1; 7 bases agree with TRBD1. V lost 1 base, J lost 3 bases, and 8 bases stayed unmatched. Germline-derived CDR1 and CDR2 are SGHTA and FQGNSA. The CDR3 totals 16 residues. The chain's CDR3 is CASSLGGPQGDTEAFF. The CDR3 DNA reads as TGTGCCAGCAGCTTAGGCGGCCCCCAGGGGGACACTGAAGCTTTCTTT.

This chain links TRBV5-1 with TRBJ2-3; D is possibly TRBD2 (6 bases). The CDR3 has 15 amino acids. Trimming removed 0 bases from V and 1 base from J, with 9 bases in between. The V gene's germline CDR1 is SGHRS and CDR2 YFSETQ. CDR3 sequence reads: CASSLGEARTDTQYF. Written as DNA, the CDR3 is TGCGCCAGCAGCTTGGGGGAGGCCCGCACAGATACGCAGTATTTT.

The rearrangement joins TRBV7-3 to TRBJ2-1; 8 bases agree with TRBD2. This CDR3 has 16 residues. After removal of 3 bases from V and 1 base from J, the junction contained 5 bases not matched to a gene. Germline CDR1 is SGHTA and CDR2 is FQGTGA. The CDR3 DNA reads TGTGCCAGCAGCTTGGCGGGAGGAGGGTCCTACAATGAGCAGTTCTTC. This encodes CASSLAGGGSYNEQFF.

The chain couples TRBV19 to TRBJ1-3, with a weak D call TRBD1 (6 bases). Germline CDR1 reads LNHDA; CDR2 reads SQIVND (reference sequence). CDR3 length: 17 residues. The V end was cut by 6 bases, the J end by 0 bases, with 18 bases between. The CDR3 region has the DNA TGTGCCAGTAGCCTGGGGGGGCAGCGGATCTCTGGAAACACCATATATTTT. Translating gives CASSLGGQRISGNTIYF.

The V and J genes are TRBV7-2 and TRBJ2-7; a possible D gene is TRBD2 (7 bases). Trimming shortened V by 6 bases and J by 4 bases, and 13 bases separated the two germline ends. Germline CDR1 is SGHTA and CDR2 is FQGNSA. The CDR3 sequence is 13 residues long. As DNA, the CDR3 is TGTGCCAGCAGTCGAGGGGGGGCTTACGAGCAGTACTTC. Translating it yields CASSRGGAYEQYF.

The chain joins TRBV11-2 to TRBJ2-4, with 10 bases aligning to TRBD1. The CDR3 length is 18 residues. Germline loops: CDR1 SGHAT, CDR2 FQNNGV. Trimming cost V 1 base and J 0 bases; bases outside gene matches: 6. The CDR3 region is CASSLVRTGGVAKNIQYF. The CDR3 region has the DNA TGTGCCAGCAGCTTAGTGAGGACAGGGGGAGTAGCCAAAAACATTCAGTACTTC.

This clone was seen only once. The chain employs TRBV27 and TRBJ2-6; 10 bases are shared with TRBD1. Germline-derived CDR1 and CDR2 are MNHEY and SMNVEV (reference sequence). V lost 6 bases to trimming and J lost 0 bases; unmatched junction nucleotides: 8. The length of the CDR3 is 18 residues. CDR3 protein: CASRTMTGGPSGANVLTF. CDR3 DNA sequence: TGTGCCAGCAGGACCATGACAGGGGGCCCCTCTGGGGCCAACGTCCTGACTTTC.

Only one count was recorded for this clone. The rearrangement links TRBV2 to TRBJ2-1; tentative D call: TRBD2 (6 bases). Germline values: CDR1 SNHLY, CDR2 FYNNEI. The germline V and J ends were trimmed by 6 bases and 5 bases, with 11 bases remaining between them. CDR3 length: 13 amino acids. The CDR3 loop reads CASSSGLNNEQFF. In nucleotides, the CDR3 is TGTGCCAGCAGCTCGGGACTCAACAATGAGCAGTTCTTC.

The CDR3 protein is CAISESIAGGVSEQYF. The CDR3 DNA is TGTGCCATCAGTGAGTCCATAGCGGGAGGAGTAAGTGAGCAGTACTTC. This chain links TRBV10-3 with TRBJ2-7; 10 nucleotides align to TRBD2. CDR1 is ENHRY and CDR2 is SYGVKD in the germline V gene. Trimming at V came to 0 bases and at J to 7 bases, leaving 9 bases not matched to a gene. This CDR3 is built from 16 residues.

The chain employs TRBV5-4 and TRBJ2-7, with TRBD1 as a possible D gene (6 bases). Trimming stripped 5 bases from V and 0 bases from J, with 12 bases between. Germline CDR1 reads SGHNT; CDR2 reads YYREEE (reference sequence). The CDR3 runs to 14 residues. In DNA, the CDR3 is TGTGCCAGCAGTTACAAGACAGGCTCCTACGAGCAGTACTTC. Its protein product is CASSYKTGSYEQYF.

The J gene is TRBJ2-5, the V gene TRBV5-6; D is possibly TRBD1 (6 bases). With 2 bases removed from V and 5 bases from J, the gap between germline ends came to 19 bases. Germline V gene lookup returns CDR1 SGHDT and CDR2 YYEEEE. There are 16 residues in the CDR3. Here the CDR3 DNA reads TGTGCCAGCAGCTTCGGAACAGGGTGGTTGAGTGAGACCCAGTACTTC. Encoded protein: CASSFGTGWLSETQYF.